A single sample gave rise to the 24 T cell receptor beta chains below, sequenced in a study of blood T cell repertoires in COVID-19. Produced via immunoSEQ multiplex PCR; TCRdb's table is partial and in-frame only. The sample contains roughly 43,000 clones, approximately 90% of which appear only once. Sequenced: peripheral blood. These receptors were obtained from a human donor in a cohort sampled during active COVID-19.

The chain carries TRBV7-9 and TRBJ1-1; possible D gene TRBD1, 6 bases. CDR1 and CDR2 from the germline V gene are SEHNR and FQNEAQ (reference sequence). This CDR3 comprises 14 residues. Trimming removed 5 bases from V and 8 bases from J, with 18 bases in between. The CDR3 coding sequence is TGTGCCAGCAGCCGAAACCGGGACACCCCCGAAGCTTTCTTT. It encodes CASSRNRDTPEAFF.

This sequence joins TRBV7-8 and TRBJ2-7; 9 bases align to TRBD1. Germline V gene data show CDR1 as SGHVS and CDR2 as FQNEAQ. CDR3 size: 14 residues. J lost 2 bases, V lost 5 bases, and 4 bases had no gene match. The CDR3 sequence is CASSPGTGTYEQYF. The CDR3 bases are TGTGCCAGCAGCCCCGGGACAGGGACCTACGAGCAGTACTTC.

This rearrangement joins TRBV21-1 to TRBJ2-7; the table's D call of TRBD1 was not tested on the DNA. TRBV21-1 is reported as a pseudogene. The CDR3 has 16 residues. Here the CDR3 reads CASSRRTGQGSYEQYF. In DNA, the CDR3 is TGTGCCAGCAGCAGAAGAACAGGGCAGGGCTCCTACGAGCAGTACTTC.

This sequence joins TRBV18 and TRBJ1-1; TRBD1 might be the D (6 bases). There are 14 residues in the CDR3. Trimming stripped 6 bases from V and 3 bases from J, with 14 bases between. Germline V gene data show CDR1 as KGHSH and CDR2 as LQKENI. As DNA, the CDR3 is TGTGCCAGCTCTTGGGGCAGGGGCGACACTGAAGCTTTCTTT. Amino acids: CASSWGRGDTEAFF.

CDR3 coding DNA: TGTGCCAGCCGCCCCTCGACAGGTAGTACATATGGCTACACCTTC. Amino acid sequence: CASRPSTGSTYGYTF. This rearrangement joins TRBV25-1 to TRBJ1-2; maybe TRBD1 (6 bases). The germline V gene encodes CDR1 MGHDK and CDR2 SYGVNS. CDR3 length: 15 amino acids. With 8 bases removed from V and 5 bases from J, the gap between germline ends came to 21 bases.

This chain connects TRBV23-1 to TRBJ1-4; 11 nucleotides line up with TRBD1. TRBV23-1 is an open reading frame whose function is uncertain. Trimming at V came to 6 bases and at J to 3 bases, leaving 9 bases not matched to a gene. The CDR3 runs 17 residues. The CDR3 sequence is CASRGQGGKSANEKLFF. The DNA for the CDR3 is TGCGCCAGCAGGGGACAGGGGGGGAAATCAGCTAATGAAAAACTGTTTTTT.

This clone has a handful of counts. J is TRBJ2-7 and V is TRBV3-1 (or the pseudogene TRBV3-2); the D gene is possibly TRBD2 (6 bases). The CDR3 consists of 16 residues. The V gene's germline CDR1 is LGHDT and CDR2 YNNKEL (reference sequence). Deletions cut 3 bases from V and 0 bases from J, with 15 bases between. Here the CDR3 DNA reads TGTGCCAGCAGCCAGGGACTTATCCAGAGCTCCTACGAGCAGTACTTC. Encoded protein: CASSQGLIQSSYEQYF.

This clone turned up a few times. The chain employs TRBV30 and TRBJ2-7, with 10 bases lining up with TRBD2. CDR3 size: 16 residues. From germline, CDR1 is GTSNPN and CDR2 SVGIG (reference sequence). Losses at the gene ends were 3 bases for V and 0 bases for J; bases not matched to a gene: 8. The CDR3 here is CAWRSYTSGNSYEQYF. The CDR3 DNA is TGTGCCTGGAGGTCGTACACTAGCGGGAACTCCTACGAGCAGTACTTC. The variable domain in full, with the rest retrieved from reference TRBV30 and TRBJ2-7, is SQTIHQWPATLVQPVGSPLSLECTVEGTSNPNLYWYRQAAGRGLQLLFYSVGIGQISSEVPQNLSASRPQDRQFILSSKKLLLSDSGFYLCAWRSYTSGNSYEQYFGPGTRLTVT.

V is TRBV9 and J is TRBJ1-1; TRBD1 might be the D (5 bases). The CDR3 sequence is 14 residues long. Trimming pared 1 base from V and 5 bases from J, leaving 12 bases between. Germline V gene lookup returns CDR1 SGDLS and CDR2 YYNGEE. The CDR3 region is CASSVSGVGTEAFF. In nucleotides, the CDR3 is TGTGCCAGCAGCGTATCGGGGGTAGGGACTGAAGCTTTCTTT.

The chain uses TRBV19 and TRBJ1-4; TRBD1 matches at 7 bases. The CDR3 spans 18 residues. Trimming took 3 bases from V and 5 from J; bases not matched to a gene: 15. CDR1 and CDR2 from the germline V gene are LNHDA and SQIVND (reference sequence). CDR3 in DNA: TGTGCCAGTAGTATGAGAGGGACAGTACGTCCGAGAAATGAAAAACTGTTTTTT. It translates to CASSMRGTVRPRNEKLFF.

The chain employs TRBV11-2 and TRBJ2-1; D is ambiguous. Trimming cost V 5 bases and J 9 bases, with 23 bases left between them. This CDR3 spans 16 amino acids. Germline lookup yields CDR1 SGHAT and CDR2 FQNNGV. The CDR3 bases are TGTGCCAGCAGCCCCCGCTTCGCACAGTCCCTCGGTGAGCAGTTCTTC. It encodes CASSPRFAQSLGEQFF.

This sequence joins TRBV2 and TRBJ1-2; TRBD1 aligns across 9 bases. Germline V gene data show CDR1 as SNHLY and CDR2 as FYNNEI. J gave up 0 bases and V 7 bases, and 12 bases lay outside the gene matches. The CDR3 runs 17 residues. The CDR3 sequence is CASKVVGQGPSNYGYTF. The CDR3 coding sequence is TGTGCCAGCAAAGTAGTAGGACAGGGGCCTTCTAACTATGGCTACACCTTC.

The rearrangement links TRBV18 to TRBJ2-7; the D gene is possibly TRBD2 (5 bases). The germline gives CDR1 KGHSH, CDR2 LQKENI. V lost 2 bases, J lost 0 bases, and 14 bases lay in between. This CDR3 has 16 residues. The DNA for the CDR3 is TGTGCCAGCTCACCAGGTCCCGGGGAAAACTCCTACGAGCAGTACTTC. This encodes CASSPGPGENSYEQYF.

The chain has TRBV10-3 and TRBJ2-7; a possible D gene is TRBD2 (7 bases). The V gene lost 11 bases and the J gene lost 4 bases, with 21 bases spanning the gap. This CDR3 region has 14 residues. CDR1 is ENHRY and CDR2 is SYGVKD in the germline V gene. The chain's CDR3 is CASHKGEGGYEQYF. Here the CDR3 DNA reads TGTGCCTCACACAAAGGGGAGGGGGGGTACGAGCAGTACTTC.

The rearrangement links TRBV7-9 to TRBJ1-5, with TRBD1 matching 8 bases. This CDR3 contains 15 residues. Germline V gene sequence: CDR1 SEHNR, CDR2 FQNEAQ (reference sequence). The V segment lost 5 bases and the J segment 4 bases; nucleotides outside the gene matches: 7. In DNA, the CDR3 is TGTGCCAGCAGCCCAGACAGGGGAGGGAATCAGCCCCAGCATTTT. Protein sequence: CASSPDRGGNQPQHF.

V is TRBV5-4 and J is TRBJ2-1; D is perhaps TRBD2 (6 bases). The V and J ends lost 0 bases and 9 bases respectively, with 16 bases between them. Germline CDR1 SGHNT, CDR2 YYREEE (reference sequence). This CDR3 contains 15 residues. This CDR3 is CASSLVGGNLGEQFF. The DNA of the CDR3 is TGTGCCAGCAGCTTGGTGGGCGGGAACTTGGGTGAGCAGTTCTTC.

This chain connects TRBV19 to TRBJ2-2, with 9 bases aligning to TRBD1. The CDR3 totals 15 residues. The V gene's germline CDR1 is LNHDA and CDR2 SQIVND (reference sequence). With V trimmed by 11 bases and J by 1 base, 8 bases remained unmatched. The CDR3 DNA is TGTGCCCCGGACAGGGGTAAGTGGAACACCGGGGAGCTGTTTTTT. This encodes CAPDRGKWNTGELFF. Full variable domain (missing parts from reference TRBV19 and TRBJ2-2): DGGITQSPKYLFRKEGQNVTLSCEQNLNHDAMYWYRQDPGQGLRLIYYSQIVNDFQKGDIAEGYSVSREKKESFPLTVTSAQKNPTAFYLCAPDRGKWNTGELFFGEGSRLTVL.

The genes are TRBV30 and TRBJ2-7; D may be TRBD1 (5 bases). This CDR3 has 13 amino acids. Deletions cut 1 base from V and 7 bases from J, with 14 bases between. Germline CDR1 GTSNPN, CDR2 SVGIG (reference sequence). CDR3 in amino acids: CAWSARAVEEQYF. The CDR3 nucleotides read TGTGCCTGGAGTGCCAGGGCGGTGGAGGAGCAGTACTTC.

The gene calls are TRBV24-1 and TRBJ2-7; 9 nucleotides line up with TRBD1. There are 14 residues in the CDR3. Germline V gene lookup returns CDR1 KGHDR and CDR2 SFDVKD. After removal of 3 bases from V and 3 bases from J, the junction contained 2 bases not matched to a gene. The CDR3 DNA sequence: TGTGCCACCAGTGATCCGGGACAGGGCTACGAGCAGTACTTC. Translation gives CATSDPGQGYEQYF.

The chain is built from TRBV9 and TRBJ1-1, with D possibly TRBD1 on 5 matching bases. The V and J ends lost 2 bases and 7 bases respectively, with 15 bases between them. Germline CDR1 reads SGDLS; CDR2 reads YYNGEE. This CDR3 spans 14 amino acids. The CDR3, as DNA: TGTGCCAGCAGCGTCCCCGAACTCGGGGGTGAAGCTTTCTTT. Encoded protein: CASSVPELGGEAFF.

The chain carries TRBV10-2 and TRBJ2-6; 14 nucleotides match TRBD2. Germline V gives CDR1 WSHSY, CDR2 SAAADI. Trimming took 4 bases from V and 5 from J; bases not matched to a gene: 10. The CDR3 covers 19 residues. Here the CDR3 reads CASSGIAGTSGSWANVLTF. Here the CDR3 DNA reads TGCGCCAGCAGTGGAATCGCTGGGACTAGCGGGAGCTGGGCCAACGTCCTGACTTTC.

The chain is built from TRBV27 and TRBJ2-5; TRBD2 matches 10 bases. The V gene end was trimmed by 3 bases and the J gene end by 4 bases; junction bases not matched to a gene: 11. The CDR3 sequence is 17 residues long. The V gene's germline CDR1 is MNHEY and CDR2 SMNVEV (reference sequence). The CDR3 DNA reads TGTGCCAGCAGTTTGCGGGTAGCGGGAGGTTGGGTAGAGACCCAGTACTTC. It translates to CASSLRVAGGWVETQYF.

V usage is TRBV19 and J usage is TRBJ2-7; a weak D match, TRBD1 (6 bases). The V and J ends lost 6 bases and 4 bases respectively, with 13 bases between them. Germline V gene sequence: CDR1 LNHDA, CDR2 SQIVND (reference sequence). The length of the CDR3 is 13 residues. Here the CDR3 reads CASRPSTGYEQYF. DNA of the CDR3: TGTGCCAGTAGACCTTCGACAGGTTACGAGCAGTACTTC.

This clone was seen a single time. V usage is TRBV7-9 and J usage is TRBJ2-3, with TRBD1 matching 9 bases. CDR3 length: 17 amino acids. The ends lost 3 bases at V and 3 bases at J; junction bases unmatched: 10. The germline CDR1 and CDR2 sequences are SEHNR and FQNEAQ (reference sequence). The CDR3 DNA reads as TGTGCCAGCAGCTTCCCAACCGGGACAGGGTATACAGATACGCAGTATTTT. It yields the protein CASSFPTGTGYTDTQYF.